Each of the 28 T cell receptor beta chains below was sequenced from the same sample in a study of shared clonotypes between healthy human individuals (dated by TCRdb to the early 2020s). Library generation was performed with the immunoSEQ multiplex PCR assay. As stored in TCRdb, this immuneACCESS dataset retains in-frame rearrangements with V and J assigned. A fraction of the clones does not appear; measured against another copy, unresolved V genes explain less than half of the discrepancy, and the remainder lacks a known reason. The sample profile shows a few hundred thousand clones; around 95% of them were found once. The ten largest make up over 0.09% of the sample. CD8 naive samples consisted of CD45RO-negative cells that were positively selected for CCR7, yielding a CD45RA+CCR7+ population without TemRA cells. Sequencing was performed on naive CD8+ T cells sorted from blood. In light of the paper, this sample's cell subset or site label describes: CD45RA+CCR7+. Receptor source: a woman aged 30 to 39 in good health.

The chain joins TRBV27 to TRBJ2-5, with 8 bases fitting TRBD2. CDR1 and CDR2 (germline): MNHEY, SMNVEV (reference sequence). V shed 3 bases, J shed 4 bases, and the junction held 7 bases outside the gene matches. This CDR3 contains 15 residues. The CDR3 nucleotides are TGTGCCAGCAGTTTCTTTGCGGGAGGTGGAGAGACCCAGTACTTC. Amino acids: CASSFFAGGGETQYF.

The chain links TRBV7-2 to TRBJ1-4; no firm D call. V gave up 2 bases and J gave up 5 bases, with 15 bases separating them. Germline assignment: CDR1 SGHTA and CDR2 FQGNSA. This CDR3 region has 16 residues. The CDR3 is CASSLLKTARNEKLFF. CDR3 sequence (DNA): TGTGCCAGCAGCTTACTTAAGACGGCCAGGAATGAAAAACTGTTTTTT.

The chain uses TRBV28 and TRBJ2-2; maybe TRBD1 (6 bases). Per the germline V gene, CDR1 is MDHEN and CDR2 is SYDVKM. Trimming removed 7 bases from V and 7 bases from J, with 19 bases in between. This CDR3 spans 15 amino acids. This chain's CDR3 is CASNYRDLRGGELFF. The CDR3 DNA reads as TGTGCCAGCAACTACAGGGACCTAAGGGGCGGGGAGCTGTTTTTT. The full variable domain, rest sourced from reference TRBV28 and TRBJ2-2, is DVKVTQSSRYLVKRTGEKVFLECVQDMDHENMFWYRQDPGLGLRLIYFSYDVKMKEKGDIPEGYSVSREKKERFSLILESASTNQTSMYLCASNYRDLRGGELFFGEGSRLTVL.

This rearrangement joins TRBV19 to TRBJ2-3; the match to TRBD1 covers 7 bases. Germline V lookup: CDR1 LNHDA, CDR2 SQIVND (reference sequence). V trimming: 6 bases; J trimming: 4 bases; junction bases outside the gene matches: 7. This CDR3 region has 14 residues. The CDR3 DNA reads TGTGCCAGTAGAGGGGGCAGGGGACCAGATACGCAGTATTTT. Amino acids: CASRGGRGPDTQYF.

Here the CDR3 DNA reads TGTGCCAGCGGCGTGGGGCTAACCTACGAGCAGTACTTC. Translating gives CASGVGLTYEQYF. The V gene is TRBV5-6, the J gene TRBJ2-7, with D possibly being TRBD1 (5 bases). Trimming shortened V by 7 bases and J by 2 bases, and 13 bases separated the two germline ends. In germline, CDR1 is SGHDT, CDR2 YYEEEE. The CDR3 spans 13 residues.

The chain combines TRBV27 with TRBJ2-3, with no clear D. Germline loops: CDR1 MNHEY, CDR2 SMNVEV (reference sequence). Trimming left V 5 bases short and J 4 bases short, with 10 bases between. The CDR3 sequence is 13 residues long. CDR3: CASSLTRSDTQYF. CDR3 DNA: TGTGCCAGCAGTCTTACCAGATCAGATACGCAGTATTTT.

The gene calls are TRBV14 and TRBJ2-1; weak D call: TRBD2 (6 bases). The CDR3 sequence is 15 residues long. CDR1 SGHDN and CDR2 FVKESK come from the germline V gene. V lost 1 base and J lost 2, with 9 bases in between. The CDR3 loop reads CASSQVSSAYNEQFF. CDR3 sequence (DNA): TGTGCCAGCAGCCAAGTGTCTAGCGCCTACAATGAGCAGTTCTTC. Looking up the rest from reference TRBV14 and TRBJ2-1 gives the full variable domain: EAGVTQFPSHSVIEKGQTVTLRCDPISGHDNLYWYRRVMGKEIKFLLHFVKESKQDESGMPNNRFLAERTGGTYSTLKVQPAELEDSGVYFCASSQVSSAYNEQFFGPGTRLTVL.

The chain uses TRBV28 and TRBJ2-7; a possible D gene is TRBD1 (5 bases). The CDR3 runs 13 residues. Germline loops: CDR1 MDHEN, CDR2 SYDVKM. V was clipped by 3 bases and J by 2 bases, with 8 bases between them. CDR3 protein: CASSFSRAYEQYF. DNA for the CDR3: TGTGCCAGCAGTTTTTCCAGGGCCTACGAGCAGTACTTC.

The rearrangement uses TRBV28 and TRBJ2-3; 8 bases are shared with TRBD2. Germline CDR1 is MDHEN and CDR2 is SYDVKM. Trimming cost V 4 bases and J 2 bases; bases outside gene matches: 8. This CDR3 has 16 amino acids. CDR3 DNA: TGTGCCAGCAGTTCCTATTTAGCGGGGAACACAGATACGCAGTATTTT. Protein sequence: CASSSYLAGNTDTQYF.

In regard to this clone: Other DNA sequences in the same sample also yield this CDR3. The chain joins TRBV27 to TRBJ2-7; 8 positions match TRBD1. The CDR3 has 14 amino acids. V gave up 6 bases and J gave up 3 bases; unmatched junction bases: 7. CDR1 and CDR2 from the germline V gene are MNHEY and SMNVEV (reference sequence). The CDR3 DNA is TGTGCCAGCAGCTTTGGGACAGGAGACTACGAGCAGTACTTC. Protein: CASSFGTGDYEQYF.

The V gene is TRBV2, the J gene TRBJ2-6; the D is unclear. The CDR3 totals 13 residues. Trimming removed 6 bases at V and 6 bases at J, with 9 bases between. Germline V gene sequence: CDR1 SNHLY, CDR2 FYNNEI. CDR3 coding DNA: TGTGCCAGCAGCTCAGACGAGGCCAACGTCCTGACTTTC. It yields the protein CASSSDEANVLTF.

This clone was recorded once. The chain recombines TRBV2 with TRBJ2-7; D gene ambiguous. Germline V CDR1 and CDR2: SNHLY, FYNNEI. This CDR3 is built from 13 residues. The V end was cut by 3 bases, the J end by 5 bases, with 11 bases between. This chain's CDR3 is CASSDSLLDEQYF. CDR3 DNA sequence: TGTGCCAGCAGTGATTCTCTGCTGGACGAGCAGTACTTC. The variable domain in full, with the rest retrieved from reference TRBV2 and TRBJ2-7, is EPEVTQTPSHQVTQMGQEVILRCVPISNHLYFYWYRQILGQKVEFLVSFYNNEISEKSEIFDDQFSVERPDGSNFTLKIRSTKLEDSAMYFCASSDSLLDEQYFGPGTRLTVT.

The V and J genes are TRBV6-1 and TRBJ1-1; D is perhaps TRBD1 (5 bases). The CDR3 spans 15 residues. Germline assignment: CDR1 MNHNS and CDR2 SASEGT. Deletions cut 6 bases from V and 3 bases from J, with 17 bases between. The CDR3 spells CASRPQEEGYTEAFF. CDR3 coding DNA: TGTGCCAGCAGGCCCCAGGAGGAGGGGTACACTGAAGCTTTCTTT.

J is TRBJ2-7 and V is TRBV14; a possible D gene is TRBD1 (6 bases). This CDR3 contains 14 residues. CDR1 and CDR2 from the germline V gene are SGHDN and FVKESK. V was shortened by 3 bases and J by 7 bases, with 16 bases between the two germline ends. The CDR3: CASSHRTAPWEQYF. The DNA of the CDR3 is TGTGCCAGCAGCCACCGGACAGCTCCGTGGGAGCAGTACTTC.

The V call is TRBV28, the J call TRBJ2-7; D is possibly TRBD2 (6 bases). V shed 7 bases and J shed 3 bases, with 19 bases lying between them. The CDR3 has 15 amino acids. The germline CDR1 and CDR2 sequences are MDHEN and SYDVKM. The CDR3 nucleotides read TGTGCCAGCAAAAGGAGAGGAGGGGCAAGCTACGAGCAGTACTTC. Translation gives CASKRRGGASYEQYF.

This rearrangement joins TRBV28 to TRBJ2-5, with TRBD1 matching over 8 bases. The CDR3 loop spans 15 amino acids. Germline V gene sequence: CDR1 MDHEN, CDR2 SYDVKM. V trimming: 3 bases; J trimming: 3 bases; junction bases outside the gene matches: 6. CDR3 sequence reads: CASSFQGQEKETQYF. In DNA form, the CDR3 reads TGTGCCAGCAGTTTCCAGGGACAGGAGAAAGAGACCCAGTACTTC.

This rearrangement joins TRBV30 to TRBJ2-3; 10 bases match TRBD2. With V trimmed by 1 base and J by 6 bases, 10 bases remained unmatched. In germline, CDR1 is GTSNPN, CDR2 SVGIG (reference sequence). The CDR3 has 16 amino acids. The CDR3 DNA reads TGTGCCTGGAGTGGGTTCTTCCTAGCGGGAGCGGATACGCAGTATTTT. This codes for CAWSGFFLAGADTQYF.

The genes are TRBV27 and TRBJ2-7, with TRBD1 as a possible D gene (5 bases). The germline gives CDR1 MNHEY, CDR2 SMNVEV (reference sequence). V shed 8 bases and J shed 0 bases, with 20 bases lying between them. The CDR3 is 16 residues long. This chain's CDR3 is CASRSGHEPYSYEQYF. The CDR3 coding sequence is TGTGCCAGCCGCAGTGGACATGAACCTTACTCCTACGAGCAGTACTTC.

This rearrangement joins TRBV14 to TRBJ1-2, with TRBD1 identical over 7 bases. The CDR3 has 16 amino acids. Germline CDR1 SGHDN, CDR2 FVKESK. The ends lost 4 bases at V and 5 bases at J; junction bases unmatched: 13. This chain's CDR3 is CASSPIYRGLGYGYTF. The CDR3 DNA reads as TGTGCCAGCAGCCCAATATACAGGGGTCTTGGGTATGGCTACACCTTC.

J is TRBJ2-2 and V is TRBV4-1; weak D call: TRBD2 (6 bases). Trimming stripped 5 bases from V and 3 bases from J, with 22 bases between. Germline lookup yields CDR1 MGHRA and CDR2 YSYEKL. This CDR3 contains 18 residues. For the CDR3, the DNA is TGCGCCAGCAGCTATCAACCCCCTTCGGGAGATTACACCGGGGAGCTGTTTTTT. As protein: CASSYQPPSGDYTGELFF.

The CDR3 region is CATSRESSYNEQFF. CDR3 nucleotide sequence: TGTGCTACGTCGCGGGAGAGCTCCTACAATGAGCAGTTCTTC. The chain uses TRBV12-5 and TRBJ2-1, with TRBD2 matching over 7 bases. This CDR3 has 14 residues. Looked up from germline, CDR1 is LGHNT and CDR2 is FRNRAP. V shed 10 bases, J shed 0 bases, and the junction held 6 bases outside the gene matches.

This chain uses TRBV7-2 with TRBJ2-7; D perhaps matches TRBD2 (5 bases). The CDR3 has 16 amino acids. Germline values: CDR1 SGHTA, CDR2 FQGNSA. V was cut by 5 bases and J by 4 bases, with 21 bases left in between. CDR3 coding DNA: TGTGCCAGCAGCGTAAGAGTCGGGATCGGATTATACGAGCAGTACTTC. Its protein is CASSVRVGIGLYEQYF. Together with reference TRBV7-2 and TRBJ2-7, the CDR3 gives the full variable domain: GAGVSQSPSNKVTEKGKDVELRCDPISGHTALYWYRQSLGQGLEFLIYFQGNSAPDKSGLPSDRFSAERTGGSVSTLTIQRTQQEDSAVYLCASSVRVGIGLYEQYFGPGTRLTVT.

The chain joins TRBV28 to TRBJ2-5; D perhaps matches TRBD1 (6 bases). The CDR3 loop spans 16 amino acids. Trimming stripped 1 base from V and 2 bases from J, with 14 bases between. CDR1 and CDR2 (germline): MDHEN, SYDVKM. The CDR3 reads CASSLSQGRVQETQYF. CDR3 nucleotides: TGTGCCAGCAGTTTATCCCAGGGGCGAGTACAAGAGACCCAGTACTTC.

The chain is built from TRBV7-8 and TRBJ2-1; 16 bases are shared with TRBD2. Germline V gene data show CDR1 as SGHVS and CDR2 as FQNEAQ. Trimming removed 5 bases from V and 8 bases from J; junction bases left unmatched: 18. The CDR3 runs to 20 residues. CDR3 amino acids: CASSISTGTSGRALVHEQFF. The CDR3 bases are TGTGCCAGCAGCATATCTACCGGGACTAGCGGGAGGGCCTTAGTCCATGAGCAGTTCTTC.

The chain links TRBV27 to TRBJ2-7; 7 bases are shared with TRBD2. The CDR3 spans 15 residues. CDR1 and CDR2 (germline): MNHEY, SMNVEV (reference sequence). Trimming took 5 bases from V and 0 from J; bases not matched to a gene: 7. CDR3 loop: CASSPSPGGSYEQYF. As DNA, the CDR3 is TGTGCCAGCAGTCCCTCCCCGGGGGGCTCCTACGAGCAGTACTTC.

This clone was detected once. The chain recombines TRBV25-1 with TRBJ2-2, with TRBD2 matching over 10 bases. J lost 6 bases, V lost 1 base, and 5 bases had no gene match. From germline, CDR1 is MGHDK and CDR2 SYGVNS. The CDR3 spans 16 residues. CDR3 sequence reads: CASSEFSSGGPGELFF. CDR3 bases: TGTGCCAGCAGTGAATTCTCTAGCGGGGGTCCCGGGGAGCTGTTTTTT.

The chain recombines TRBV25-1 with TRBJ2-2; D is possibly TRBD1 or TRBD2 (5 bases each). Trimming removed 3 bases from V and 4 bases from J, with 9 bases in between. This CDR3 has 14 residues. Germline CDR1 reads MGHDK; CDR2 reads SYGVNS. CDR3 amino acids: CASSEVGGTGELFF. The DNA for the CDR3 is TGTGCCAGCAGTGAGGTTGGGGGCACCGGGGAGCTGTTTTTT. The full variable domain, completed using reference TRBV25-1 and TRBJ2-2, is EADIYQTPRYLVIGTGKKITLECSQTMGHDKMYWYQQDPGMELHLIHYSYGVNSTEKGDLSSESTVSRIRTEHFPLTLESARPSHTSQYLCASSEVGGTGELFFGEGSRLTVL.

This clone was counted a single time. The J gene is TRBJ2-1, the V gene TRBV28; D possibly corresponds to TRBD1 (5 bases). This CDR3 comprises 16 residues. Germline assignment: CDR1 MDHEN and CDR2 SYDVKM. Trimming pared 4 bases from V and 10 bases from J, leaving 23 bases between. In nucleotides, the CDR3 is TGTGCCAGCAGTTCCGAACATTCGTTGTGGGGCGGAGAGCAGTTCTTC. It specifies CASSSEHSLWGGEQFF.